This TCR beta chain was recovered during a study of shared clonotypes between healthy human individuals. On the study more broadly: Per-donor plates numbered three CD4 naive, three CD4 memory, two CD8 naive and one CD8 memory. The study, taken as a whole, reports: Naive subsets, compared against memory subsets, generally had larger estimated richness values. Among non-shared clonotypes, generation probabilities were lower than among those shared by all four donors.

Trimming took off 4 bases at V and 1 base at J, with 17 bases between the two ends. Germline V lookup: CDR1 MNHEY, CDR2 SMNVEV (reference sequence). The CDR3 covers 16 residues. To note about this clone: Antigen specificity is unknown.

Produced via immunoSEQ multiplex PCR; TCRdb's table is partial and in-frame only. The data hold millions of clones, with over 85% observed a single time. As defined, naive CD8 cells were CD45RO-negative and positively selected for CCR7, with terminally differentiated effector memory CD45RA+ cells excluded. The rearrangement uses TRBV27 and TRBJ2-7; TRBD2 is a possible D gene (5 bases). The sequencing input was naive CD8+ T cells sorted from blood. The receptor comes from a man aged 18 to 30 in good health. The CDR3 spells CASSSSTGEWSYEQYF. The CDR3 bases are TGTGCCAGCAGTTCCTCTACCGGGGAGTGGTCCTACGAGCAGTACTTC.